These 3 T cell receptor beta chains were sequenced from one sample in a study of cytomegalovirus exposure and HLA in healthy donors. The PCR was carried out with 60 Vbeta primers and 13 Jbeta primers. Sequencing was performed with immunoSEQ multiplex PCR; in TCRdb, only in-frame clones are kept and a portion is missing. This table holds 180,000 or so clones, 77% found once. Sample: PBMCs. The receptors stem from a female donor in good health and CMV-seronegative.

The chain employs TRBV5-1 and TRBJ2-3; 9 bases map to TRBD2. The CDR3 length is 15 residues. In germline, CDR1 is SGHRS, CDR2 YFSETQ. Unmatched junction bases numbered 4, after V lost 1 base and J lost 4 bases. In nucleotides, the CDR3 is TGCGCCAGCAGCTTGAGGGCGGGAGGGCCAGATACGCAGTATTTT. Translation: CASSLRAGGPDTQYF. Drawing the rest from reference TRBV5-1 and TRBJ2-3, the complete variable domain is KAGVTQTPRYLIKTRGQQVTLSCSPISGHRSVSWYQQTPGQGLQFLFEYFSETQRNKGNFPGRFSGRQFSNSRSEMNVSTLELGDSALYLCASSLRAGGPDTQYFGPGTRLTVL.

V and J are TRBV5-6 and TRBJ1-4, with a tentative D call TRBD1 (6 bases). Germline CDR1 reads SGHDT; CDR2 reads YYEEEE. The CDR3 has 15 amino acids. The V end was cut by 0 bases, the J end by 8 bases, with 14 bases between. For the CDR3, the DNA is TGTGCCAGCAGCTTGGGCGCAGGGGACGGCGAAAAACTGTTTTTT. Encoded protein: CASSLGAGDGEKLFF.

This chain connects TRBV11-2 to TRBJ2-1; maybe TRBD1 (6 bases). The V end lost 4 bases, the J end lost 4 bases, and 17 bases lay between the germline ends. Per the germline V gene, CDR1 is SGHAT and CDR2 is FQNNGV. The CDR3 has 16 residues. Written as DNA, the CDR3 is TGTGCCAGCAGCTACCTGGGGGCAGTCGAGTACAATGAGCAGTTCTTC. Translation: CASSYLGAVEYNEQFF.